This TCR beta chain appears in the sequencing data of a study of T cell responses to AZD1222 COVID-19 vaccine. Overall study results and limits: Clonal diversity may have been underestimated in mostly white British donors.

The data were produced by immunoSEQ multiplex PCR, yet TCRdb's version contains in-frame clones alone and is incomplete. The data hold some 130,000 clones, with more than 85% observed a single time. In regard to this clone: What it binds is unknown.

V dropped 2 bases and J dropped 7 bases, with 9 bases sitting between them. The CDR3 consists of 13 residues. Germline V gives CDR1 LGHDT, CDR2 YNNKEL (reference sequence). The clonotype originates from an adult in good health. V and J are TRBV3-1 (or the pseudogene TRBV3-2) and TRBJ1-5, with no clear D. Sequenced here: peripheral blood, sampled on day 0 of AZD1222 vaccination. CDR3 residues: CASSQQLGQPQHF. The CDR3 DNA follows: TGTGCCAGCAGCCAACAATTAGGGCAGCCCCAGCATTTT.